This TCR beta chain was profiled in a study of blood T cell repertoires in COVID-19. There are 13 residues in the CDR3. The germline gives CDR1 SGDLS, CDR2 YYNGEE. V gave up 0 bases and J gave up 5 bases, with 6 bases separating them. Membership in each cohort depended on participant-reported clinical history. Clones were read by immunoSEQ multiplex PCR, and TCRdb kept only the in-frame ones, dropping some. Of approximately 240,000 clones listed, 90% to 95% were seen once; the top ten hold about 1.9%. On this clone: This sample includes further DNA sequences coding for the same CDR3.

This receptor was obtained from a woman younger than 35 who had recovered from COVID-19. The rearrangement joins TRBV9 to TRBJ2-1; no reliable D call. Sequencing was done on a sample of PBMCs or T cells enriched from blood (not recorded which). In DNA, the CDR3 is TGTGCCAGCAGCGTAGGCAGAAACAATGAGCAGTTCTTC. Its translation is CASSVGRNNEQFF.